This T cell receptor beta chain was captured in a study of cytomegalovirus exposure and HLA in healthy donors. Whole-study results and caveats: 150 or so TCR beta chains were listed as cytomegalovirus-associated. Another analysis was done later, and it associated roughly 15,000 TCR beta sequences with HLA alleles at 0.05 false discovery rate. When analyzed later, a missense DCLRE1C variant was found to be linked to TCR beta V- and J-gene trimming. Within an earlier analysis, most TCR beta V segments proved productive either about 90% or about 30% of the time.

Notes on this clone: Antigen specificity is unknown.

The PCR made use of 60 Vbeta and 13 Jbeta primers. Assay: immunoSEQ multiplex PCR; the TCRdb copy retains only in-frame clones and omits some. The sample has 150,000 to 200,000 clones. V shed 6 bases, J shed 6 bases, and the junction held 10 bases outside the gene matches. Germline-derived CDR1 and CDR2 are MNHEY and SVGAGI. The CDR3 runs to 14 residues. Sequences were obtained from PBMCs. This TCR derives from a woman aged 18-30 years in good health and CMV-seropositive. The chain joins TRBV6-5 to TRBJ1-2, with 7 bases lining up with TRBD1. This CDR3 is CASSRLTGADGYTF. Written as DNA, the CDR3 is TGTGCCAGCAGCAGACTTACAGGGGCTGATGGCTACACCTTC.